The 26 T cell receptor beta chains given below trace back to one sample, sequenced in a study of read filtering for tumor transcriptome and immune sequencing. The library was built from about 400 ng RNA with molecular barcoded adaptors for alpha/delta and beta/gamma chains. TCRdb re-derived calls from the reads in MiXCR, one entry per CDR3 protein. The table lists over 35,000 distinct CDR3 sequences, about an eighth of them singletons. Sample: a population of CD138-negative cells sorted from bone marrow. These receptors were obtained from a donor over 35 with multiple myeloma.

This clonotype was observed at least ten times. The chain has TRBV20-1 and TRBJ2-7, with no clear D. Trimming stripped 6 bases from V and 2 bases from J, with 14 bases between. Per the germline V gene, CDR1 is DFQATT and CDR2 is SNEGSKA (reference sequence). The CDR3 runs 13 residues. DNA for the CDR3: TGCAGTGCAGGTCAGACGCCGGCCTACGAGCAGTACTTC. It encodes CSAGQTPAYEQYF.

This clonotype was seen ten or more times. The CDR3 sequence is CASSRRITGGRSNQPQHF. In DNA, the CDR3 is TGTGCCAGCAGCCGACGCATTACAGGGGGCAGGAGCAATCAGCCCCAGCATTTT. The chain is built from TRBV28 and TRBJ1-5; TRBD1 matches at 9 bases. With V trimmed by 6 bases and J by 1 base, 13 bases remained unmatched. CDR1 is MDHEN, CDR2 SYDVKM, per germline. The CDR3 spans 18 residues.

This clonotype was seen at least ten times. The CDR3: CASSLSLQSKGTQHF. In DNA form, the CDR3 reads TGTGCCAGCAGCTTGTCCCTACAGTCAAAAGGGACCCAGCATTTT. This chain links TRBV5-6 with TRBJ1-5; no firm D call. Between the trimmed V and J ends, which lost 1 base and 11 bases, there was a span of 19 bases. Germline V lookup: CDR1 SGHDT, CDR2 YYEEEE. The CDR3 has 15 residues.

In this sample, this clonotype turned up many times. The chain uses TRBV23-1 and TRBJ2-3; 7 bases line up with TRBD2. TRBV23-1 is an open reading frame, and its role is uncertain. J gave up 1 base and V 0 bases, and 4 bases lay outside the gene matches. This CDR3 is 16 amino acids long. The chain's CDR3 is CASSQSVAGGTDTQYF. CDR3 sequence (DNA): TGCGCCAGCAGTCAATCGGTGGCGGGAGGCACAGATACGCAGTATTTT.

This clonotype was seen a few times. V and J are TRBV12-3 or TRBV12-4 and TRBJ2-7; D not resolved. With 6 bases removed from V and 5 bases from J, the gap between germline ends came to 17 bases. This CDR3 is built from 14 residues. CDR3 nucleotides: TGTGCCAGCAGCCAGGAATTTGCTAGGAACGAGCAGTACTTC. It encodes CASSQEFARNEQYF.

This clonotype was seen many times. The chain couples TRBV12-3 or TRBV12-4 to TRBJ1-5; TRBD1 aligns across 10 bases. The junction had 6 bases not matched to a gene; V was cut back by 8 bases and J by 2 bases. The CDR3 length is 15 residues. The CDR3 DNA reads TGTGCCAGCTCATGGACAGGGGGTGGCAATCAGCCCCAGCATTTT. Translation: CASSWTGGGNQPQHF.

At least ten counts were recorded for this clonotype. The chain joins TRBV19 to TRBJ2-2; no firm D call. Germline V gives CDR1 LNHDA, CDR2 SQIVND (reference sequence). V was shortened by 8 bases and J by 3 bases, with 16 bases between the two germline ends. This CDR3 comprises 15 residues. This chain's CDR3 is CASRTIVTDTGELFF. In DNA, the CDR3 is TGTGCCAGTCGGACGATTGTAACGGACACCGGGGAGCTGTTTTTT.

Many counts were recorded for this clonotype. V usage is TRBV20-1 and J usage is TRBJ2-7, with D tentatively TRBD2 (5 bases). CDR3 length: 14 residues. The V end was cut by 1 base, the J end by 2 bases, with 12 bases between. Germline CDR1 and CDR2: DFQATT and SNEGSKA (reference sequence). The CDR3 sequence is CSARAPSFPYEQYF. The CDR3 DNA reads TGCAGTGCTAGAGCTCCTAGCTTCCCCTACGAGCAGTACTTC.

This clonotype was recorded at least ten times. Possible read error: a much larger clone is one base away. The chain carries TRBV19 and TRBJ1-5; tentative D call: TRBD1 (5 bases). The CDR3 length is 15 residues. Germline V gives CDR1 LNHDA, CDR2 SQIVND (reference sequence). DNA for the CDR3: TGTGCCGGTAGTTGGGGACTGGATAGCAATCAGCCCCAGCATTTT. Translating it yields CAGSWGLDSNQPQHF.

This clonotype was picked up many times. CDR3 residues: CSVPKGGETQYF. The CDR3, as DNA: TGCAGTGTCCCGAAGGGTGGAGAGACCCAGTACTTC. This chain uses TRBV20-1 with TRBJ2-5, with D uncertain. The CDR3 covers 12 residues. Germline CDR1 DFQATT, CDR2 SNEGSKA (reference sequence). V lost 7 bases to trimming and J lost 4 bases, with 13 bases between them.

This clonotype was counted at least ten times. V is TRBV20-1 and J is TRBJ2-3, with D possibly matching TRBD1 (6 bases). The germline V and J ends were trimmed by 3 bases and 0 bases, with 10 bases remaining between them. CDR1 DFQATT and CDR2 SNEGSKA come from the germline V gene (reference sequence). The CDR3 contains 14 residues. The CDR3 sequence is CSASGRGSTDTQYF. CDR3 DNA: TGCAGTGCTAGTGGCAGGGGCAGCACAGATACGCAGTATTTT.

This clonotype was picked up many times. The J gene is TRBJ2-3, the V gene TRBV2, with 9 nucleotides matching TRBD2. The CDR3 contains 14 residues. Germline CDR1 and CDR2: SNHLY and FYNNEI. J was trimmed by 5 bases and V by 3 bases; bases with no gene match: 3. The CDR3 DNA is TGTGCCAGCAGTGATGAGCGGGAGGAAGATACGCAGTATTTT. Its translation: CASSDEREEDTQYF.

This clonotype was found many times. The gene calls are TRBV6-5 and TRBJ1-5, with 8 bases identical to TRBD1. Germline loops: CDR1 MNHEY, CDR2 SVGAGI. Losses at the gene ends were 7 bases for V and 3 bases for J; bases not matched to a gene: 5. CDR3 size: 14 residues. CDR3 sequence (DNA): TGTGCCAGCAAGACAGGGGCCTCCAATCAGCCCCAGCATTTT. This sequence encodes CASKTGASNQPQHF.

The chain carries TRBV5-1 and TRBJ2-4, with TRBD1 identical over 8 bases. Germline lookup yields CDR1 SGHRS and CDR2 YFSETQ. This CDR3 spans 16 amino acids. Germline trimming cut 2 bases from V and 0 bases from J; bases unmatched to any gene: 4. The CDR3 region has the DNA TGCGCCAGCAGCTTCGACAGGGGACTAGCCAAAAACATTCAGTACTTC. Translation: CASSFDRGLAKNIQYF. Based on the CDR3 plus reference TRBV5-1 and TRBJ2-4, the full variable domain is KAGVTQTPRYLIKTRGQQVTLSCSPISGHRSVSWYQQTPGQGLQFLFEYFSETQRNKGNFPGRFSGRQFSNSRSEMNVSTLELGDSALYLCASSFDRGLAKNIQYFGAGTRLSVL.

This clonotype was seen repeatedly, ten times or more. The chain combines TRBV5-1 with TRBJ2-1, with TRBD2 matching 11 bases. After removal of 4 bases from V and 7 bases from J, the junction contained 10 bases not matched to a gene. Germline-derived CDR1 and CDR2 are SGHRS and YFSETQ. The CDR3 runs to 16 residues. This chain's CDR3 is CASSRGASGRFNEQFF. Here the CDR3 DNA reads TGCGCCAGCAGCCGTGGGGCTAGCGGGAGGTTTAATGAGCAGTTCTTC.

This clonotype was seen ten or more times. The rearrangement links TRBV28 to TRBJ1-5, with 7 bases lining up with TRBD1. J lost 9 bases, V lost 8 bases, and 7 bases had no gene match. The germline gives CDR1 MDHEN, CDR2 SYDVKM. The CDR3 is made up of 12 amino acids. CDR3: CASFTGDRPQHF. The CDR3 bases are TGTGCCAGCTTTACAGGGGACCGGCCCCAGCATTTT.

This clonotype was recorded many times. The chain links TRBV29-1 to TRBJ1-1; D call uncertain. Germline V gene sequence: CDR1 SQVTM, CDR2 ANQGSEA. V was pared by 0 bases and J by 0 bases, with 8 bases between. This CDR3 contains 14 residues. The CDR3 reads CSVEDSPMNTEAFF. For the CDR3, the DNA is TGCAGCGTTGAAGATAGTCCCATGAACACTGAAGCTTTCTTT.

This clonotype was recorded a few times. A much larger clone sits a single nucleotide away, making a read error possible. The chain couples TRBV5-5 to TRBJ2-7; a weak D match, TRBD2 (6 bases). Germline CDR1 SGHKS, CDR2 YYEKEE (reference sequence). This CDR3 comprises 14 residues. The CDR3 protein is CASGFGSSPYGQYF. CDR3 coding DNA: TGTGCCAGCGGTTTCGGGAGTTCCCCCTACGGGCAGTACTTC.

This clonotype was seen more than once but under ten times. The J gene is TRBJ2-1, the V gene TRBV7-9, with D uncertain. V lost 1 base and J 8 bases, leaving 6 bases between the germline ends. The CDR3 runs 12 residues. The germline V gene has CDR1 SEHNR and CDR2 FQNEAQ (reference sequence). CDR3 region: CASSLVWYEQFF. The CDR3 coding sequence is TGTGCCAGCAGCTTAGTGTGGTATGAGCAGTTCTTC.

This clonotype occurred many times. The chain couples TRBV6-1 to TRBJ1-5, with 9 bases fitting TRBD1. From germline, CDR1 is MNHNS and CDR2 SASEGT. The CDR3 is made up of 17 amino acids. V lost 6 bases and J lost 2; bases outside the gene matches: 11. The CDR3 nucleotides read TGTGCCAGCAGCGCCGGGACAGGGAATTATGGCAATCAGCCCCAGCATTTT. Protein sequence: CASSAGTGNYGNQPQHF.

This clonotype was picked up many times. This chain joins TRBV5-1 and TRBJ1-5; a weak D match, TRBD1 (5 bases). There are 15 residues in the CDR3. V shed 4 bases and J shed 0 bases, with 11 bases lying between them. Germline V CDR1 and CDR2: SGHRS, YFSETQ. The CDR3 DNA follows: TGCGCCAGCAGCATAACAGGAGATAGCAATCAGCCCCAGCATTTT. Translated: CASSITGDSNQPQHF.

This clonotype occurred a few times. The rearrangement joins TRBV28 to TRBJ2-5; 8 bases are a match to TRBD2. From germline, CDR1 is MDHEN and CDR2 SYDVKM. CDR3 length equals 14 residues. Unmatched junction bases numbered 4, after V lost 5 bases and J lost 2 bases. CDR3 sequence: CASSPGGGQETQYF. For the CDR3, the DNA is TGTGCCAGCAGTCCGGGGGGGGGACAAGAGACCCAGTACTTC.

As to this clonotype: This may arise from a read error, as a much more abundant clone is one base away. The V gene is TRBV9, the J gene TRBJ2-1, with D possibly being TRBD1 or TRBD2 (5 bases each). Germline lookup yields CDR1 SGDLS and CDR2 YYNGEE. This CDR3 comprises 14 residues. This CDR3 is CASSPRGLANGQFF. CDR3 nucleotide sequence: TGTGCCAGCAGCCCCCGGGGCCTGGCCAATGGGCAGTTCTTC.

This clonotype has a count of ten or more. This CDR3 reads CASSSGGENTGELFF. CDR3 in DNA: TGTGCCAGCAGCAGCGGCGGGGAGAACACCGGGGAGCTGTTTTTT. V gene TRBV7-9 combines with J gene TRBJ2-2, with TRBD2 as a possible D gene (6 bases). The length of the CDR3 is 15 residues. The germline gives CDR1 SEHNR, CDR2 FQNEAQ (reference sequence). Between the trimmed V and J ends, which lost 5 bases and 1 base, there was a span of 11 bases.

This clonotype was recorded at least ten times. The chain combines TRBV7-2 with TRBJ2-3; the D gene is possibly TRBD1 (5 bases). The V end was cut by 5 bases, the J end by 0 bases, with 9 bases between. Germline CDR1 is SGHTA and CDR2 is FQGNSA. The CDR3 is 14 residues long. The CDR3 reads CASSPRGSTDTQYF. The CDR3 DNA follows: TGTGCCAGCAGCCCAAGGGGCAGCACAGATACGCAGTATTTT.

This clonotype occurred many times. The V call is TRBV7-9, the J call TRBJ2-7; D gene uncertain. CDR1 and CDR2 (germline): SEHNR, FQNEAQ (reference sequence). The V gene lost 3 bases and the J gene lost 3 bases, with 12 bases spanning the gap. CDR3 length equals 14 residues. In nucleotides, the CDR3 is TGTGCCAGCAGCTTGAACCAGGCCGTCTACGAGCAGTACTTC. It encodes CASSLNQAVYEQYF.